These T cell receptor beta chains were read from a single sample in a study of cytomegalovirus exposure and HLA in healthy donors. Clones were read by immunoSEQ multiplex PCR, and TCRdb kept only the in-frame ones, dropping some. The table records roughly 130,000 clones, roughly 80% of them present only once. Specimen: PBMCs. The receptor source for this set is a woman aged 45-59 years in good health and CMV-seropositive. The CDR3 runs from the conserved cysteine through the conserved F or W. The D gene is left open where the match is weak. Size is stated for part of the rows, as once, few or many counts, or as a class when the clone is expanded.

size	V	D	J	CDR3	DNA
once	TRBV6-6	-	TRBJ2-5	CASSYLRIETQYF	TGTGCCAGCAGTTACCTGCGTATAGAGACCCAGTACTTC
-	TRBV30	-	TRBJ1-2	CAWSRGAGGYTF	TGTGCCTGGAGTCGGGGGGCCGGTGGCTACACCTTC
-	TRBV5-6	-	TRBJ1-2	CASSLGLLPNYGYTF	TGTGCCAGCAGCCTAGGCCTCCTCCCCAACTATGGCTACACCTTC
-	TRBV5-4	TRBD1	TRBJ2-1	CASSPRDRGYNEQFF	TGTGCCAGCAGCCCCCGGGACAGGGGCTACAATGAGCAGTTCTTC
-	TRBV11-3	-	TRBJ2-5	CASSPRLGLVETQYF	TGTGCCAGCAGCCCGAGACTAGGGTTGGTGGAGACCCAGTACTTC
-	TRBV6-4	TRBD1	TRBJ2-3	CASSVSQGAADTQYF	TGTGCCAGCAGTGTTTCACAGGGGGCTGCAGATACGCAGTATTTT
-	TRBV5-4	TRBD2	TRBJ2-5	CASSPGRGEETQYF	TGTGCCAGCAGCCCGGGGCGGGGGGAAGAGACCCAGTACTTC
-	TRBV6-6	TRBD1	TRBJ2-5	CASSSDRGVWGTQYF	TGTGCCAGCAGTTCGGACAGGGGCGTCTGGGGGACCCAGTACTTC
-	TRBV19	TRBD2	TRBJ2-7	CASSISLAGAYEQYF	TGTGCCAGTAGTATTTCGTTAGCGGGGGCCTACGAGCAGTACTTC
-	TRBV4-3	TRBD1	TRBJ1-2	CASSPKMTGGDGYTF	TGCGCCAGCAGCCCCAAGATGACAGGGGGCGATGGCTACACCTTC
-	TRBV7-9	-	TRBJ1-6	CASTSIRSPLHF	TGTGCCAGCACGAGTATTCGATCACCCCTCCACTTT
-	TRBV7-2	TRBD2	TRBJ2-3	CASSLLAGQPTDTQYF	TGTGCCAGCAGCTTATTAGCGGGGCAACCCACAGATACGCAGTATTTT
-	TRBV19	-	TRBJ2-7	CASSIKAGTTYEQYF	TGTGCCAGTAGTATAAAAGCGGGGACAACCTACGAGCAGTACTTC
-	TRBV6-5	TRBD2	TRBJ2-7	CASSYAGLAYEQYF	TGTGCCAGCAGTTACGCAGGACTAGCCTACGAGCAGTACTTC
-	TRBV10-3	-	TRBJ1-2	CAISEPDGGGYTF	TGTGCCATCAGTGAGCCCGACGGGGGTGGCTACACCTTC
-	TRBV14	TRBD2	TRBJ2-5	CASSQSLAGGETQYF	TGTGCCAGCAGCCAATCCCTAGCGGGGGGAGAGACCCAGTACTTC
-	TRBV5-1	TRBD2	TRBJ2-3	CASSLALVVTAGALSTDTQYF	TGCGCCAGCAGCTTGGCCTTAGTTGTGACAGCGGGGGCCTTAAGCACAGATACGCAGTATTTT
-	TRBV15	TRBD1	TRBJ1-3	CATSRGDSNSGNTIYF	TGTGCCACCAGCAGAGGGGACAGCAACTCTGGAAACACCATATATTTT
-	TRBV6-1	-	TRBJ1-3	CASSEARRGSGNTIYF	TGTGCCAGCAGTGAAGCTCGGCGCGGTTCTGGAAACACCATATATTTT
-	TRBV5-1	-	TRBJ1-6	CASSLDREIGSPLHF	TGCGCCAGCAGCTTGGACAGGGAGATCGGGTCACCCCTCCACTTT
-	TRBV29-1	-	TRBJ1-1	CSVGDRGTEAFF	TGCAGCGTTGGGGATAGGGGAACTGAAGCTTTCTTT
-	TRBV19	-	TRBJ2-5	CASSGSAETQYF	TGTGCCAGTAGCGGGTCTGCGGAGACCCAGTACTTC
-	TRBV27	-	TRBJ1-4	CASSLRGVNEKLFF	TGTGCCAGCAGTTTGCGGGGGGTAAATGAAAAACTGTTTTTT
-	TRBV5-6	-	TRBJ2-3	CASSLAGSADYTDTQYF	TGTGCCAGCAGCTTGGCCGGTAGCGCAGACTACACAGATACGCAGTATTTT
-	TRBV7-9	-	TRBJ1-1	CASSLGEGYTEAFF	TGTGCCAGCAGCTTAGGGGAGGGCTACACTGAAGCTTTCTTT
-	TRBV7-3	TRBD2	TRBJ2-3	CASSPQPSGTGSDTQYF	TGTGCCAGCAGCCCCCAACCTAGCGGAACGGGATCAGATACGCAGTATTTT
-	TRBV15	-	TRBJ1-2	CATSRGGYGYTF	TGTGCCACCAGCAGAGGCGGGTATGGCTACACCTTC
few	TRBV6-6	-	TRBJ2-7	CASSYGTPTAYEQYF	TGTGCCAGCAGTTATGGGACTCCCACGGCCTACGAGCAGTACTTC
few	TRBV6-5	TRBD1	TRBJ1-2	CASSSLGQGYGYTF	TGTGCCAGCAGCAGCCTGGGACAGGGCTATGGCTACACCTTC
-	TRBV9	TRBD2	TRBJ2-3	CASSARLAGNTDTQYF	TGTGCCAGCAGCGCACGACTAGCGGGGAACACAGATACGCAGTATTTT
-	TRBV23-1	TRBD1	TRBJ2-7	CASSQAYRGRGQGRYEQYF	TGCGCCAGCAGTCAAGCTTACAGGGGGCGAGGCCAGGGGAGATACGAGCAGTACTTC
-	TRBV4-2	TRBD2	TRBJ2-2	CASSQDLAGGSNTGELFF	TGTGCCAGCAGCCAAGACCTAGCGGGGGGGTCGAACACCGGGGAGCTGTTTTTT
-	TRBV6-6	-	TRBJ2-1	CASCRVNEQFF	TGTGCCAGCTGTCGAGTTAATGAGCAGTTCTTC
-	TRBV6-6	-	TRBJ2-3	CASSYSRQDTQYF	TGTGCCAGCAGTTACTCTCGACAGGATACGCAGTATTTT
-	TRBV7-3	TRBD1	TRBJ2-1	CASSPDRGLYNEQFF	TGTGCCAGCAGCCCAGACAGGGGGCTGTACAATGAGCAGTTCTTC
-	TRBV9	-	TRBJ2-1	CASSVAGVDEQFF	TGTGCCAGCAGCGTCGCAGGGGTCGATGAGCAGTTCTTC
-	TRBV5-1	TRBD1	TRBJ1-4	CASSLIGTDNEKLFF	TGCGCCAGCAGCTTGATAGGGACAGACAATGAAAAACTGTTTTTT
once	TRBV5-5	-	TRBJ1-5	CASSLFDTGGNQPQHF	TGTGCCAGCAGCTTGTTCGACACCGGGGGGAATCAGCCCCAGCATTTT
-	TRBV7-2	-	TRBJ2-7	CASSPVAHEQYF	TGTGCCAGCAGTCCAGTAGCCCACGAGCAGTACTTC
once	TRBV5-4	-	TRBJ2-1	CASSLSGNEQFF	TGTGCCAGCAGCTTGTCCGGCAATGAGCAGTTCTTC
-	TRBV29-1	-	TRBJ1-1	CSVRGTIEAFF	TGCAGCGTTAGGGGGACCATAGAAGCTTTCTTT
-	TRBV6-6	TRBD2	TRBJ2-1	CASSSPRERGGEEQFF	TGTGCCAGCAGTTCCCCCAGGGAGCGGGGGGGGGAGGAGCAGTTCTTC
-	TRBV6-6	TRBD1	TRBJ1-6	CASRSGDRGDSPLHF	TGTGCCAGCCGTTCAGGGGACAGGGGAGATTCACCCCTCCACTTT
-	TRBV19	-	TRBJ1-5	CASSIQISNQPQHF	TGTGCCAGTAGTATTCAGATTAGCAATCAGCCCCAGCATTTT
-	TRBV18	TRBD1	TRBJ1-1	CASSGTESMNTEAFF	TGTGCCAGCTCAGGGACAGAGAGCATGAACACTGAAGCTTTCTTT
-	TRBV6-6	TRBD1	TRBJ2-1	CASSSNRQGQQFF	TGTGCCAGCAGTTCGAATCGACAGGGACAGCAGTTCTTC
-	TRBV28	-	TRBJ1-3	CASSLTEPGNTIYF	TGTGCCAGCAGTTTAACGGAGCCCGGAAACACCATATATTTT
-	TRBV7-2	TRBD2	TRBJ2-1	CASSSGLVGNEQFF	TGTGCCAGCAGCTCCGGACTAGTAGGGAATGAGCAGTTCTTC
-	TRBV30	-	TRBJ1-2	CASSTSPGGYGYTF	TGTGCCAGCTCTACCTCTCCGGGGGGCTATGGCTACACCTTC
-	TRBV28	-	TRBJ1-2	CASMPGINYGYTF	TGTGCCAGCATGCCGGGGATTAACTATGGCTACACCTTC
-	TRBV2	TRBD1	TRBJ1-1	CASGQESNTEAFF	TGTGCCAGCGGACAGGAATCGAACACTGAAGCTTTCTTT
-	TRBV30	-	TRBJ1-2	CAWSRTRIYGYTF	TGTGCCTGGAGTAGGACAAGAATCTATGGCTACACCTTC
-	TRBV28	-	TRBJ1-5	CASRRTGSNQPQHF	TGTGCCAGCAGAAGGACGGGAAGCAATCAGCCCCAGCATTTT
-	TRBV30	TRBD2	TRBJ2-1	CAWSRSGAYNEQFF	TGTGCCTGGAGTAGGAGCGGGGCCTACAATGAGCAGTTCTTC
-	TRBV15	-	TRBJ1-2	CATSRQQGNYGYTF	TGTGCCACCAGCAGACAACAGGGAAACTATGGCTACACCTTC
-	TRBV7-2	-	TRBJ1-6	CASSRDLNSPLHF	TGTGCCAGCAGCAGGGACTTGAATTCACCCCTCCACTTT
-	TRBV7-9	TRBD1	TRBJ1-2	CSSSLAGTGENYGYTF	TGTTCCAGCAGCTTAGCCGGGACAGGGGAAAACTATGGCTACACCTTC
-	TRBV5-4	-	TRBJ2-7	CASSSRQRSYEQYF	TGTGCCAGCAGCTCCCGACAACGAAGCTACGAGCAGTACTTC
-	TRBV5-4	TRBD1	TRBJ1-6	CASSTETGVNSPLHF	TGTGCCAGCAGCACCGAAACAGGGGTTAATTCACCCCTCCACTTT